Listed here is a single T cell receptor (beta chain). Its specificity is not known. The same CDR3 also results from other DNA sequences found in this sample. The sample originates from a study of beta chain features in type 1 diabetes. General study findings and limits: Short templates might get an advantage during PCR, and this would be equal in patients and controls. Shorter TCRB CDR3s, moderately but significantly so, marked every one of the four CD4+ subsets in Type 1 diabetes patients.

It was one heparinised blood draw, averaging about 116 mL, that each donor gave. The V and J ends lost 6 bases and 2 bases respectively, with 5 bases between them. The CDR3 is 12 residues long. CDR1 and CDR2 (germline): SQVTM, ANQGSEA. Investigators reverse transcribed all isolated RNA, so they sequenced expressed TCRB transcripts. The method was immunoSEQ multiplex PCR; TCRdb's version includes in-frame clones alone and lacks a portion of them. The data show 600,000 to 700,000 clones, roughly 12% seen once. The rearrangement uses TRBV29-1 and TRBJ2-6; TRBD2 is a possible D gene (5 bases). What was sequenced was naive CD4+ T cells from blood. This clonotype was obtained from a man aged 30 to 39 with type 1 diabetes. CDR3 sequence (DNA): TGCAGCGTCGGGGCTGGGGCCAACGTCCTGACTTTC. Its translation is CSVGAGANVLTF.